This T cell receptor (beta chain) emerged from a study of T cell responses to AZD1222 COVID-19 vaccine. The germline CDR1 and CDR2 sequences are SEHNR and FQNEAQ (reference sequence). The CDR3 totals 12 residues. Trimming removed 6 bases at V and 13 bases at J, with 16 bases between. Libraries were prepared by immunoSEQ multiplex PCR; TCRdb keeps only in-frame clonotypes and omits some of them. This sample has tens of thousands of clones; 75% to 90% occur once, and the top ten carry more than 9%. The clonotype was recovered from an adult who received the AZD1222 COVID-19 vaccine. The rearrangement joins TRBV7-9 to TRBJ2-1; a possible D gene is TRBD1 (5 bases). This material consisted of peripheral blood, taken 28 days after the second AZD1222 dose. The CDR3 region is CASSYARQGQFF. The CDR3 DNA reads as TGTGCCAGCAGTTACGCTCGGCAGGGACAGTTCTTC.